This T cell receptor beta chain is from a study of T cells in Graves' hyperthyroidism and ophthalmopathy. Disease lasting under 3 months, a NOSPECS grade of at least 4, and a Clinical Activity Score of at least 3 were features of the ophthalmopathy patients. The source of the PBMCs was around 9 ml of fresh peripheral blood. A remark on this clonotype: Its antigen is as yet unknown.

Whole-study findings and limits: Most thyroid clonotypes with frequency above 0.001 were detected in blood.

Unmatched junction bases numbered 9, after V lost 1 base and J lost 3 bases. CDR1 is SGHRS and CDR2 is YFSETQ in the germline V gene. This CDR3 is 16 amino acids long. The investigators amplified TCR beta CDR3 regions from RNA transcripts. The TCR CDR3 first-round RT-PCR relied on the HTBI primer set. Each CDR3 protein is one row after TCRdb ran MiXCR on the multiplex PCR reads. The repertoire consists of 450,000 to 500,000 distinct CDR3 sequences, with under 25% occurring once and the leading ten covering 45% to 50%. V usage is TRBV5-1 and J usage is TRBJ2-7, with 8 bases lining up with TRBD2. The sequence was obtained from a woman aged 70-85 years with Graves' ophthalmopathy. Sequenced input: blood. Here the CDR3 DNA reads TGCGCCAGCAGCTTGCTCTGGGGAGCGGGAGACTACGAGCAGTACTTC. It codes for CASSLLWGAGDYEQYF.